This TCR beta chain was recovered during a study of OX40 agonist ivuxolimab in advanced cancers. Study-level background: Age averaged around 54 years (range about 20 to 80), and 70% to 85% were male. A partial response was reached by three patients: one with hepatocellular carcinoma and two with cutaneous melanoma. Study conclusions and caveats: In general, CD8+ T cells held more expanded clones than CD4+ did, on average. Certain nonresponders likewise exhibited a low normalized T-cell clonal expansion.

In germline, CDR1 is SQVTM, CDR2 ANQGSEA. The CDR3 runs to 15 residues. J gave up 0 bases and V 4 bases, and 7 bases lay outside the gene matches. The repertoire was sequenced with immunoSEQ multiplex PCR; TCRdb's copy has only in-frame clones and lacks some. The data show about 48,000 clones, around nine tenths seen once. As for this clone: The target antigen is unknown.

The chain couples TRBV29-1 to TRBJ2-3; TRBD2 matches 7 bases. This TCR derives from an adult with an advanced solid tumor such as melanoma, head and neck, liver or kidney cancer. The sequencing used CD4+ or CD8+ T cells sorted from blood, collected in a trial of the OX40 agonist ivuxolimab. The CDR3 loop is CSVGGLAASTDTQYF. The CDR3 DNA reads TGCAGCGTTGGCGGCCTAGCGGCCAGCACAGATACGCAGTATTTT.